Detailed here is one T cell receptor beta chain. TCRdb redid the calling of the 5' RACE reads with MiXCR, one entry per CDR3 protein. This sample has about 130,000 distinct CDR3 sequences, with over 6.5% found just once. The data derive from a study of CD8 T cells in ankylosing spondylitis. The receptor was derived from a male donor with ankylosing spondylitis or in good health (not recorded which). The sample taken for sequencing was blood, either unsorted or a sorted T cell fraction (not recorded which).

CDR3 bases: TGTGCCTGGGCAGTGCCTTCTAGCACAGATACGCAGTATTTT. Amino acid sequence: CAWAVPSSTDTQYF. The chain is built from TRBV30 and TRBJ2-3; D unresolved. The CDR3 consists of 14 residues. Trimming took 5 bases from V and 0 from J, leaving 12 bases between them. Germline V gene lookup returns CDR1 GTSNPN and CDR2 SVGIG (reference sequence). Using reference TRBV30 and TRBJ2-3 for the parts outside the CDR3, the full variable domain is SQTIHQWPATLVQPVGSPLSLECTVEGTSNPNLYWYRQAAGRGLQLLFYSVGIGQISSEVPQNLSASRPQDRQFILSSKKLLLSDSGFYLCAWAVPSSTDTQYFGPGTRLTVL.